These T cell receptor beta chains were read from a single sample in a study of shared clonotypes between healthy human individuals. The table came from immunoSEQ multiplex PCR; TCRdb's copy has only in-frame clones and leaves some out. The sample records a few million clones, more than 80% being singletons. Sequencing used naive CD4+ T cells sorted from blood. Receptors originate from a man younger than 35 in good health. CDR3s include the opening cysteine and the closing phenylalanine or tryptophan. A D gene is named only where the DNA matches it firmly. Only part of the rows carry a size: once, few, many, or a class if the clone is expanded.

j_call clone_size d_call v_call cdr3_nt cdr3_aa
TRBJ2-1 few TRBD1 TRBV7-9 TGTGCCAGCGTGGGACAGCAAAAGCATTGGGTTTACAATGAGCAGTTCTTC CASVGQQKHWVYNEQFF
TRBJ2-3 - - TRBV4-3 TGCGCCAGCAGCCCGTTTAGGGGTCTCACAGATACGCAGTATTTT CASSPFRGLTDTQYF
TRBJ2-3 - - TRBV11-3 TGTGCCAGCAGCTTCGGAAACACAGATACGCAGTATTTT CASSFGNTDTQYF
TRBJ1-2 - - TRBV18 TGTGCCAGCTCACCAGGGAGCGGCTACACCTTC CASSPGSGYTF
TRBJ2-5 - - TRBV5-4 TGTGCCAGCAGCTTTGGGCGCCCGCCGTACCAAGAGACCCAGTACTTC CASSFGRPPYQETQYF
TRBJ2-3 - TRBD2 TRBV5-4 TGTGCCAGCAGCTCGGTAGGACTAGCGGGGGCCCACGATACGCAGTATTTT CASSSVGLAGAHDTQYF
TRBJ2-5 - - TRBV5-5 TGTGCCAGCAGCGTCGGGGTATGGGAGACCCAGTACTTC CASSVGVWETQYF
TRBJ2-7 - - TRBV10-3 TGTGCCATCAGTGAATCGACAGGATCATACGAGCAGTACTTC CAISESTGSYEQYF
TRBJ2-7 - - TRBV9 TGTGCCAGCAGCGCCACATCCTACGAGCAGTACTTC CASSATSYEQYF
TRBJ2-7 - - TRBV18 TGTGCCAGCTCCCCCGGGACTGGCTCCTACGAGCAGTACTTC CASSPGTGSYEQYF
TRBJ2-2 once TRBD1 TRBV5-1 TGCGCCAGCAGCTTGGATGGGCAGGGGGCCGGGGAGCTGTTTTTT CASSLDGQGAGELFF
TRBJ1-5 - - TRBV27 TGTGCCAGCAGGATTAGCAATCAGCCCCAGCATTTT CASRISNQPQHF